A selection of T cell receptor beta chains follows, all from one sample in a study of T cell repertoires in cytomegalovirus infection. TCRdb reprocessed the reads via MiXCR and lists one record per CDR3 protein. The data hold 750,000 to 950,000 distinct CDR3 sequences, with around 29% observed a single time. These receptors are not linked to any known antigen. This specimen consisted of cultured CD8+ T cells from PBMCs, obtained from culture after CMV antigen stimulation. These receptor sequences come from a human donor in good health (CMV status not recorded). Some clones in this sample may be carry-over from other donors' samples. Both conserved end residues are part of each CDR3. Fields, in order: V gene, CDR3 length, clone size, CDR3 protein. Size is omitted from some rows. Given values are once, few, many or a class for expanded clones.

V: TRBV6-1; length: 14; size: few; CDR3: CASRRQGKTGELFF
V: TRBV7-6; length: 15; size: many; CDR3: CASSLERGPQNIQYF
V: TRBV7-9; length: 15; size: many; CDR3: CASSFHPSSIYEQYF
V: TRBV7-9; length: 15; size: -; CDR3: CASSQRQGRYTEAFF
V: TRBV5-1; length: 14; size: -; CDR3: CASSHGVTNTEAFF
V: TRBV19; length: 15; size: -; CDR3: CASSFDRGRTDTQYF
V: TRBV6-6; length: 15; size: few; CDR3: CASSSTRKNGNTIYF
V: TRBV7-2; length: 15; size: many; CDR3: CASSLGGDSLYEQYF
V: TRBV12-3/TRBV12-4; length: 12; size: -; CDR3: CASKDSNQPQHF
V: TRBV7-4; length: 13; size: -; CDR3: CASMGGPGYEQYF
V: TRBV7-6; length: 16; size: few; CDR3: CASSAGTSGGYNEQFF
V: TRBV7-8; length: 15; size: -; CDR3: CASSLAIGGSTEAFF
V: TRBV27; length: 14; size: -; CDR3: CASTWTGFLGELFF
V: TRBV13; length: 15; size: -; CDR3: CASSPPREGQHGYTF
V: TRBV10-3; length: 16; size: -; CDR3: CAISGMDWGATGELFF
V: TRBV4-1; length: 14; size: -; CDR3: CASSQHSADTEAFF
V: TRBV4-1; length: 17; size: -; CDR3: CASSQVWAGGDTGELFF
V: TRBV19; length: 15; size: few; CDR3: CASRWLRDQNTEAFF
V: TRBV6-5; length: 14; size: few; CDR3: CASSPTGVLYGYTF
V: TRBV20-1; length: 13; size: -; CDR3: CSARTGSSYEQYF
V: TRBV6-2/TRBV6-3; length: 14; size: -; CDR3: CASLAAGVEETQYF
V: TRBV7-8; length: 16; size: few; CDR3: CASSSGGLAGYNEQFF
V: TRBV15; length: 14; size: many; CDR3: CATSSGQSNSPLHF
V: TRBV7-9; length: 15; size: -; CDR3: CASSPTHPGIGELFF
V: TRBV6-1; length: 14; size: few; CDR3: CASSEGGAVTEAFF
V: TRBV7-6; length: 17; size: many; CDR3: CASSPRTSGGVTDTQYF
V: TRBV9; length: 16; size: -; CDR3: CASSVRGLAGQETQYF
V: TRBV4-3; length: 14; size: -; CDR3: CASSEDPSADTQYF
V: TRBV7-2; length: 15; size: many; CDR3: CASTDSGVTYNEQFF
V: TRBV7-9; length: 15; size: -; CDR3: CASSTPTGDRDTQYF
V: TRBV2; length: 16; size: -; CDR3: CASSDRDRGPRPQAFF
V: TRBV27; length: 13; size: -; CDR3: CASTGQAEYGYTF
V: TRBV7-9; length: 14; size: many; CDR3: CASSSGGQIYGYTF
V: TRBV14; length: 16; size: -; CDR3: CASSPRQRYPDTEAFF
V: TRBV6-6; length: 17; size: few; CDR3: CASSYTHRDRILYGYTF
V: TRBV18; length: 12; size: few; CDR3: CASSDWDNEQFF
V: TRBV7-9; length: 14; size: -; CDR3: CASSNGDRGSEQYF
V: TRBV5-1; length: 14; size: -; CDR3: CASSPEAANTEAFF
V: TRBV24-1; length: 15; size: -; CDR3: CATSEPVDSYNEQFF
V: TRBV12-3/TRBV12-4; length: 14; size: -; CDR3: CASSLTGGTPEAFF
V: TRBV12-3/TRBV12-4; length: 15; size: -; CDR3: CASSYTDRFTDTQYF
V: TRBV4-1; length: 15; size: -; CDR3: CASSQASGGPDTQYF
V: TRBV20-1; length: 13; size: -; CDR3: CSVHSLNYNEQFF
V: TRBV27; length: 15; size: -; CDR3: CASSLRRLNTDTQYF
V: TRBV19; length: 18; size: few; CDR3: CASTRTGAHTYLGEKLFF
V: TRBV6-6; length: 16; size: many; CDR3: CASSYVGGGSTDTQYF
V: TRBV20-1; length: 15; size: -; CDR3: CSARAGDSSNQPQHF
V: TRBV4-2; length: 16; size: -; CDR3: CASTSLGASKNNEQFF
V: TRBV6-1; length: 15; size: -; CDR3: CASSLYQQGDQPQHF
V: TRBV7-9; length: 15; size: few; CDR3: CASSLEQGGRQPQHF